This T cell receptor beta chain was observed in a study of beta chain features in type 1 diabetes (dated by TCRdb to the late 2010s). Regarding the study in general: Mean age, gender distribution, total cell number and subset yield did not differ between patients and healthy donors. Across all samples, 90 million to 130 million sorted cells were examined, and cell number per subset correlated strongly with RNA yield. In the study, recently diagnosed type 1 diabetes patients and matched healthy donors were compared on the TCRB repertoires of their sorted circulating CD4+ T cell subsets. Regulatory and stem cell-like memory subsets were obtained from only 8 patients and roughly 8 healthy donors, while naive and central memory subsets were obtained from all 30 or so donors.

General conclusions and limits of the study: In all four CD4+ subsets, TCRB CDR3 length was moderately but significantly shorter in type 1 diabetes patients. Naive, central memory and regulatory TCRB repertoires appeared more similar among patients than among healthy donors. Sequencing cDNA rather than genomic DNA could over-represent highly expressing activated cells, although activation and CD3 levels did not differ between groups. PCR might favor shorter templates, but patient and control samples were amplified and corrected together, so any skew would affect both groups equally. At VDJ recombination sites, type 1 diabetes patients had fewer insertions and more deleted nucleotides, which implies abnormalities in thymic rearrangement. Because small numbers of individuals were included in the HLA sub-analyses, any influence of HLA type on TCRB rearrangement was left unresolved.

Looking up the germline V gene yields CDR1 MDHEN and CDR2 SYDVKM. The CDR3 measures 14 amino acids from cysteine to phenylalanine. CDR3 DNA only is kept here, 42 bases in frame from base 1. After removal of 5 bases from V and 8 bases from J, the junction retains 6 bases not matched to a gene. All of the isolated RNA was reverse transcribed with the High Capacity cDNA Reverse Transcription Kit, so expressed TCRB transcripts were sequenced. Deep immunoSEQ sequencing was applied to naive, central memory and regulatory T cell samples, giving an average of around 3.8 million total reads per sample. Sorted cells were lysed in RLT buffer and RNA was extracted with DNase-treated RNeasy Micro or Mini kits, depending on cell number. To prevent cross-contamination, each cell subset was processed individually, whereas patient and healthy donor samples were processed jointly. The immunoSEQ multiplex PCR was used to amplify TCRB sequences from cDNA, generating 87-bp fragments that spanned the CDR3 region. Sequencing of the amplicons was done on the Illumina HiSeq platform. The authors' analysis ran thus. PCR bias was computationally corrected using synthetic template baselines, reads within Hamming distance 2 were collapsed, and singletons that could not be merged were discarded. By aligning reads against IMGT, V, D and J genes, CDR3 length, and insertions or deletions at six rearrangement sites were assigned. Clonotype counts were normalized to sorted cell number within each subset before computing true diversity and Gini coefficients with the tcR R package. The overlap coefficient, calculated on TCRB nucleotide sequences, was used to measure repertoire sharing. Out-of-frame TCRB sequences from naive cells were analyzed as a proxy for the pre-selection repertoire. The table comes from immuneACCESS by way of TCRdb, which keeps in-frame sequences with V and J called. Part of the clones is missing from these tables; in studies checked, under half for an unresolved V gene and the rest for unknown reasons. V and J calls and clone size are copied from that table; D and trimming were computed from the DNA. The sample table holds approximately 360,000 clones, of which approximately 12% were seen once. About 0.01% of the sample belongs to the ten largest clones.

About this clone: No cognate antigen has been identified for it. No much larger clone is present one base from it, and per-base qualities are unavailable.

Each donor gave one peripheral blood draw, approximately 100 mL on average, collected into heparinised tubes. Naive, central memory, regulatory and stem cell-like memory CD4+ T cells were sorted on a BD FACSAria II using a panel including CD45RO, CCR7, CD25, CD127, CD95 and CD27. All sorted populations exceeded 95% purity. PBMCs were isolated right away by Lymphoprep density gradient centrifugation and were stained directly, without culture. To minimize batch effects, samples were stained and sorted in pairs, one healthy donor with one patient per experiment. The sample consisted of naive CD4+ T cells from blood. The cell subset or site label corresponds to: true naive CD4+ T cells. The clonotype comes from a woman between 18 and 29 years old with type 1 diabetes. The rearranged segments are TRBV28 and TRBJ1-4; 9 central bases correspond to TRBD1. The DNA sequence follows: TGTGCCAGCAGTCCGGGACAGGGATTAGAAAAACTGTTTTTT. Its coded protein is CASSPGQGLEKLFF. This CDR3, with the reference TRBV28 and TRBJ1-4 proteins standing in past its ends, gives the full variable domain DVKVTQSSRYLVKRTGEKVFLECVQDMDHENMFWYRQDPGLGLRLIYFSYDVKMKEKGDIPEGYSVSREKKERFSLILESASTNQTSMYLCASSPGQGLEKLFFGSGTQLSVL.